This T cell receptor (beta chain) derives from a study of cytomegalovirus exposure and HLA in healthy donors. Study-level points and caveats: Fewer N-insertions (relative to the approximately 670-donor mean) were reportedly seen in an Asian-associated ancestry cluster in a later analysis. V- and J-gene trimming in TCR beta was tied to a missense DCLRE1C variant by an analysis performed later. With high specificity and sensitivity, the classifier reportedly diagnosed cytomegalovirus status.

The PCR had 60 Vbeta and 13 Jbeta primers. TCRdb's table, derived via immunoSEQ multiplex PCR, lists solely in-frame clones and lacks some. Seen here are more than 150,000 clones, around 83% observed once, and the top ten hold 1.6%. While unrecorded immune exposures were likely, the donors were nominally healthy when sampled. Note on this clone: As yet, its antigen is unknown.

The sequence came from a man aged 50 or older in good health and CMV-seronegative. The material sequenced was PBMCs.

The CDR3 loop is CATRDLEETQYF. The CDR3 nucleotides are TGTGCCACGAGGGACTTGGAAGAGACCCAGTACTTC. The gene calls are TRBV10-3 and TRBJ2-5; D possibly corresponds to TRBD2 (6 bases). Germline V gene lookup returns CDR1 ENHRY and CDR2 SYGVKD. The CDR3 is 12 amino acids. V lost 10 bases to trimming and J lost 3 bases, with 12 bases between them.